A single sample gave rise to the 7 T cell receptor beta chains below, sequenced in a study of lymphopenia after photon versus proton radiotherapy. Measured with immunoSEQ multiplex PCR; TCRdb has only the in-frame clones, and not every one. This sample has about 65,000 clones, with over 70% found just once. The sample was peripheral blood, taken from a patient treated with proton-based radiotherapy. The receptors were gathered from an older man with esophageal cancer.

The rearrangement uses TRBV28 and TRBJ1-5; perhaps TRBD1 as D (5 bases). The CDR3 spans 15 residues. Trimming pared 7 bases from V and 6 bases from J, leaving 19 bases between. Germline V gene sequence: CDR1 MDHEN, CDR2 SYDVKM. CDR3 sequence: CASNPGGNRGQPQHF. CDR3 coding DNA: TGTGCCAGCAACCCCGGGGGTAACCGGGGTCAGCCCCAGCATTTT.

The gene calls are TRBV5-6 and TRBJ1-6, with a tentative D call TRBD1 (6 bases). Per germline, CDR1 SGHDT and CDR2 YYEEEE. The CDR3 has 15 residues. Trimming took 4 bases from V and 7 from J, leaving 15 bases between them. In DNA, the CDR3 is TGTGCCAGCAGCACTTGGGACACCCGGAATTCACCCCTCCACTTT. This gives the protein CASSTWDTRNSPLHF.

CDR3 DNA sequence: TGTGCCAGCAGTTCGGGACAGGTCCGTCGGAACACTGAAGCTTTCTTT. Protein sequence: CASSSGQVRRNTEAFF. This rearrangement joins TRBV6-6 to TRBJ1-1; TRBD1 matches 8 bases. After removal of 4 bases from V and 1 base from J, the junction contained 8 bases not matched to a gene. Germline-derived CDR1 and CDR2 are MNHNY and SVGAGI (reference sequence). The length of the CDR3 is 16 residues.

The CDR3, as DNA: TGCGCCAGCAGCCCCACCGGGACAGGGGGGCCCCAAGGGTATGGCTACACCTTC. It is translated as CASSPTGTGGPQGYGYTF. The chain employs TRBV5-1 and TRBJ1-2, with TRBD1 identical over 11 bases. The CDR3 is made up of 18 amino acids. V trimming: 4 bases; J trimming: 5 bases; junction bases outside the gene matches: 16. CDR1 and CDR2 from the germline V gene are SGHRS and YFSETQ.

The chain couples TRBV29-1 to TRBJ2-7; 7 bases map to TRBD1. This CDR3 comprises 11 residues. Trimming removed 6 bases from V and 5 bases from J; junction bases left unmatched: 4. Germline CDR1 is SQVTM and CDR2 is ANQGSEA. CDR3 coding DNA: TGCAGCGTGTCAGGGGGTCACGAGCAGTACTTC. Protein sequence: CSVSGGHEQYF.

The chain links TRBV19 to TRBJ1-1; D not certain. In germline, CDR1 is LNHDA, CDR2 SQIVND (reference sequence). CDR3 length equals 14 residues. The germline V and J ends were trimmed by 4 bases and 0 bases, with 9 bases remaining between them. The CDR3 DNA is TGTGCCAGTAGTAGGTATCTTGTGAACACTGAAGCTTTCTTT. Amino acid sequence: CASSRYLVNTEAFF.

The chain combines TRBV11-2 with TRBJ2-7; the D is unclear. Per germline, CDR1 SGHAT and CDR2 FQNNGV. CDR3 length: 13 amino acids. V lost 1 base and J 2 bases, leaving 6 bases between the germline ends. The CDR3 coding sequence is TGTGCCAGCAGCTTAGTCGGAACCTACGAGCAGTACTTC. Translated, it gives CASSLVGTYEQYF.